The 24 T cell receptor beta chains below come from one sample, sequenced in a study of beta chain features in type 1 diabetes. cDNA synthesis used the whole RNA isolate, giving expressed TCRB sequences. The protocol was immunoSEQ multiplex PCR, while the TCRdb copy is restricted to in-frame clones and leaves out a portion. This table has about 180,000 clones, 10% to 15% appearing once. The sample was central memory CD4+ T cells from blood. Every receptor here comes from a woman between 18 and 30 years old in good health.

In its sample, this clone was seen a few times. The genes are TRBV7-8 and TRBJ2-3; a possible D gene is TRBD2 (6 bases). The germline V and J ends were trimmed by 5 bases and 4 bases, with 19 bases remaining between them. Looked up from germline, CDR1 is SGHVS and CDR2 is FQNEAQ. The CDR3 runs to 16 residues. CDR3 in amino acids: CASSRGGSGEADTQYF. The CDR3 region has the DNA TGTGCCAGCAGCCGGGGTGGATCGGGAGAGGCAGATACGCAGTATTTT.

V is TRBV4-2 and J is TRBJ2-7; a weak D match, TRBD2 (5 bases). Deletions cut 4 bases from V and 6 bases from J, with 22 bases between. The germline gives CDR1 LGHNA, CDR2 YNFKEQ. The length of the CDR3 is 16 residues. Here the CDR3 DNA reads TGTGCCAGCAGCCCGCGGCCGCGGCTAGCAATCGGCGAGCAGTACTTC. Amino acids: CASSPRPRLAIGEQYF.

CDR3 nucleotide sequence: TGTGCCAGCAGCCAAGGGCGGGAGTGGTCCTACAATGAGCAGTTCTTC. It encodes CASSQGREWSYNEQFF. The rearrangement links TRBV14 to TRBJ2-1, with 7 nucleotides matching TRBD2. The CDR3 runs 16 residues. CDR1 SGHDN and CDR2 FVKESK come from the germline V gene. The J segment lost 1 base and the V segment lost 1 base, leaving 4 bases of the junction unmatched.

V gene TRBV5-1 combines with J gene TRBJ1-2; 7 bases align to TRBD1. This CDR3 has 15 residues. The germline CDR1 and CDR2 sequences are SGHRS and YFSETQ. Trimming cost V 4 bases and J 0 bases; bases outside gene matches: 6. This chain's CDR3 is CASSTGQEPNYGYTF. CDR3 DNA sequence: TGCGCCAGCAGCACCGGACAGGAACCTAACTATGGCTACACCTTC.

This rearrangement joins TRBV6-5 to TRBJ2-1; D possibly corresponds to TRBD2 (6 bases). Trimming left V 6 bases short and J 4 bases short, with 16 bases between. The germline CDR1 and CDR2 sequences are MNHEY and SVGAGI. The CDR3 runs to 15 residues. The CDR3 nucleotides are TGTGCCAGCAGGGGACTGTCGGGTGGATACAATGAGCAGTTCTTC. Translated: CASRGLSGGYNEQFF.

The chain employs TRBV11-2 and TRBJ2-5; D perhaps matches TRBD1 (5 bases). Trimming stripped 2 bases from V and 1 base from J, with 11 bases between. The CDR3 length is 15 residues. Germline CDR1 reads SGHAT; CDR2 reads FQNNGV. The CDR3 region has the DNA TGTGCCAGCAGCTTAACCCCAGGGTCCCAAGAGACCCAGTACTTC. Protein product: CASSLTPGSQETQYF. The complete variable domain, with remaining parts taken from reference TRBV11-2 and TRBJ2-5, reads EAGVAQSPRYKIIEKRQSVAFWCNPISGHATLYWYQQILGQGPKLLIQFQNNGVVDDSQLPKDRFSAERLKGVDSTLKIQPAKLEDSAVYLCASSLTPGSQETQYFGPGTRLLVL.

The CDR3 sequence is CASAAAVGRVETQYF. Here the CDR3 DNA reads TGTGCCAGCGCCGCCGCGGTTGGGAGGGTAGAGACCCAGTACTTC. The chain links TRBV6-5 to TRBJ2-5; TRBD2 aligns across 7 bases. CDR3 size: 15 residues. V shed 8 bases and J 4 bases; nucleotides not matched to a gene: 13. Germline values: CDR1 MNHEY, CDR2 SVGAGI.

This clone was picked up a small number of times. The rearrangement joins TRBV7-8 to TRBJ2-2; possible D gene TRBD2, 6 bases. The CDR3 sequence is 14 residues long. Per the germline V gene, CDR1 is SGHVS and CDR2 is FQNEAQ. Trimming removed 7 bases from V and 3 bases from J, with 12 bases in between. The CDR3 is CASNVGRHTGELFF. CDR3 DNA: TGTGCCAGCAATGTAGGGAGGCACACCGGGGAGCTGTTTTTT.

The chain recombines TRBV19 with TRBJ1-5; D may be TRBD1 (5 bases). This CDR3 spans 13 amino acids. Looked up from germline, CDR1 is LNHDA and CDR2 is SQIVND (reference sequence). V lost 5 bases and J 6 bases, leaving 11 bases between the germline ends. CDR3: CASSSQVLQPQHF. The CDR3, as DNA: TGTGCCAGTAGTTCACAGGTTCTTCAGCCCCAGCATTTT.

The chain has TRBV19 and TRBJ2-2; D not resolved. Trimming pared 0 bases from V and 4 bases from J, leaving 12 bases between. The CDR3 contains 16 residues. Germline CDR1 is LNHDA and CDR2 is SQIVND (reference sequence). CDR3 coding DNA: TGTGCCAGTAGTATAGATTTTTCAGTGTTCACCGGGGAGCTGTTTTTT. Translating it yields CASSIDFSVFTGELFF.

This clone was counted a few times. A read error may account for a junction end that differs from germline. This rearrangement joins TRBV7-7 to TRBJ1-3, with no clear D. The germline V gene encodes CDR1 SSHAT and CDR2 FNYEAQ (reference sequence). This CDR3 region has 10 residues. The CDR3 is CARRRRAWDF. The CDR3 nucleotides read TGTGCTAGGAGGAGGAGGGCCTGGGATTTT.

The genes are TRBV28 and TRBJ1-1; 9 bases match TRBD1. Looked up from germline, CDR1 is MDHEN and CDR2 is SYDVKM. V lost 5 bases and J lost 3; bases outside the gene matches: 10. The CDR3 length is 16 residues. For the CDR3, the DNA is TGTGCCAGCAGTCCGGAATTCCGGGACAGGGACACTGAAGCTTTCTTT. This gives the protein CASSPEFRDRDTEAFF.

This sequence joins TRBV13 and TRBJ1-4; possible D gene TRBD1, 6 bases. V was trimmed by 5 bases and J by 8 bases, leaving 15 bases between them. The germline gives CDR1 PRHDT, CDR2 FYEKMQ (reference sequence). The CDR3 length is 14 residues. The CDR3 sequence: CASSPRRGNEKLFF. The CDR3 DNA reads as TGTGCCAGCAGCCCCCGAAGGGGGAACGAAAAACTGTTTTTT.

This clone has only a few counts. This chain joins TRBV18 and TRBJ2-1, with 12 positions matching TRBD2. The V segment lost 2 bases and the J segment 5 bases; nucleotides outside the gene matches: 7. Looked up from germline, CDR1 is KGHSH and CDR2 is LQKENI. The CDR3 loop spans 17 amino acids. CDR3 protein: CASSPETSGSYHNEQFF. The CDR3 DNA is TGTGCCAGCTCACCAGAGACTAGCGGGAGTTACCACAATGAGCAGTTCTTC.

This clone was counted between two and nine times. The genes are TRBV29-1 and TRBJ1-2; 10 bases match TRBD1. Germline V gene sequence: CDR1 SQVTM, CDR2 ANQGSEA. V lost 5 bases and J lost 4; bases outside the gene matches: 13. The CDR3 spans 16 residues. CDR3 DNA sequence: TGCAGCGTTCCAACCGACAGGGGGCAGGGGGCCTATGGCTACACCTTC. It codes for CSVPTDRGQGAYGYTF.

This clone was found a few times. The V call is TRBV6-5, the J call TRBJ2-6; 8 bases line up with TRBD1. This CDR3 comprises 14 residues. Losses at the gene ends were 6 bases for V and 2 bases for J; bases not matched to a gene: 0. Germline V lookup: CDR1 MNHEY, CDR2 SVGAGI. CDR3 sequence (DNA): TGTGCCAGCAGGGACAGGGCTGGGGCCAACGTCCTGACTTTC. Translated: CASRDRAGANVLTF.

This clone was recorded a few times. The genes are TRBV9 and TRBJ2-3; 7 positions agree with TRBD2. This CDR3 region has 14 residues. Germline lookup yields CDR1 SGDLS and CDR2 YYNGEE. Trimming removed 6 bases from V and 0 bases from J; junction bases left unmatched: 4. The CDR3 here is CASKERGSTDTQYF. The CDR3 nucleotides are TGTGCCAGCAAGGAGCGGGGTAGCACAGATACGCAGTATTTT.

This clone was seen only a few times. This rearrangement joins TRBV27 to TRBJ2-5, with 7 bases identical to TRBD1. Looked up from germline, CDR1 is MNHEY and CDR2 is SMNVEV (reference sequence). The junction had 3 bases not matched to a gene; V was cut back by 6 bases and J by 2 bases. The CDR3 sequence is 13 residues long. The CDR3 sequence: CASRRGRQETQYF. The DNA of the CDR3 is TGTGCCAGCAGGAGGGGGCGTCAAGAGACCCAGTACTTC.

V is TRBV7-9 and J is TRBJ1-1; D ambiguous. The V gene's germline CDR1 is SEHNR and CDR2 FQNEAQ (reference sequence). V lost 3 bases and J lost 1, with 9 bases in between. The CDR3 consists of 14 residues. The CDR3 DNA sequence: TGTGCCAGCAGCTTCTACTCAGGGAACACTGAAGCTTTCTTT. Amino acid sequence: CASSFYSGNTEAFF.

This clone has just a few counts. The junction shows a germline mismatch at one end, possibly a read error. This chain links TRBV11-2 with TRBJ2-5; D unclear. Germline V gene lookup returns CDR1 SGHAT and CDR2 FQNNGV. The CDR3 runs to 13 residues. The CDR3 coding sequence is TGTGCCAGCAGCTCCGAACGTGGTAGTCGCGTAGACTTC. It specifies CASSSERGSRVDF.

This clone was seen only a few times. Other nucleotide sequences in the sample specify the same CDR3. The chain links TRBV5-1 to TRBJ1-1, with D unresolved. The CDR3 is made up of 15 amino acids. With 5 bases removed from V and 1 base from J, the gap between germline ends came to 15 bases. Germline loops: CDR1 SGHRS, CDR2 YFSETQ. CDR3 sequence reads: CASSFTGAGNTEAFF. In nucleotides, the CDR3 is TGCGCCAGCAGTTTTACGGGAGCAGGGAACACTGAAGCTTTCTTT.

The V and J genes are TRBV18 and TRBJ2-2; D perhaps matches TRBD2 (6 bases). The CDR3 loop spans 14 amino acids. V lost 1 base and J lost 3, with 6 bases in between. Germline loops: CDR1 KGHSH, CDR2 LQKENI. CDR3 sequence (DNA): TGTGCCAGCTCACCACAGCGGGACACCGGGGAGCTGTTTTTT. Translated: CASSPQRDTGELFF.

V gene TRBV11-2 combines with J gene TRBJ2-1, with 10 bases identical to TRBD2. Trimming took 3 bases from V and 7 from J; bases not matched to a gene: 3. The CDR3 consists of 14 residues. Germline values: CDR1 SGHAT, CDR2 FQNNGV. The CDR3 DNA sequence: TGTGCCAGCAGCTTGGGGACTAGCGCTAATGAGCAGTTCTTC. Its translation is CASSLGTSANEQFF.

The chain is built from TRBV5-6 and TRBJ2-5; the D gene is possibly TRBD2 (6 bases). The CDR3 contains 14 residues. The ends were cut back, 4 bases at V and 1 base at J, with 11 bases in the middle. Per germline, CDR1 SGHDT and CDR2 YYEEEE. The CDR3 DNA is TGTGCCAGCAGCCAAGGGACTGCCCAAGAGACCCAGTACTTC. Amino acid sequence: CASSQGTAQETQYF.